One sample yielded the 31 T cell receptor beta chains listed below, sequenced in a study of STAT5B mutations in CD4+ large granular lymphocyte leukemia. Produced via immunoSEQ multiplex PCR; TCRdb's table is partial and in-frame only. The table has some 21,000 clones, about 80% seen once; the top ten hold about 4%. Sequencing was performed on CD4+ T cells from blood buffy coats. The receptor source for this set is a human donor in good health.

V is TRBV19 and J is TRBJ2-1; 13 bases are shared with TRBD2. Per germline, CDR1 LNHDA and CDR2 SQIVND (reference sequence). The junction had 4 bases not matched to a gene; V was cut back by 7 bases and J by 7 bases. The CDR3 totals 14 residues. In nucleotides, the CDR3 is TGTGCCAGTACCTCGACTAGCGGGAGGAATGAGCAGTTCTTC. Its translation: CASTSTSGRNEQFF.

This clone was observed a few times. The chain recombines TRBV7-2 with TRBJ2-7, with 10 bases identical to TRBD2. Germline trimming cut 1 base from V and 0 bases from J; bases unmatched to any gene: 3. The germline gives CDR1 SGHTA, CDR2 FQGNSA. CDR3 size: 16 residues. CDR3 loop: CASSLEASGSSYEQYF. CDR3 sequence (DNA): TGTGCCAGCAGCTTAGAGGCTAGCGGGAGCTCCTACGAGCAGTACTTC.

As DNA, the CDR3 is TGTGCCAGCAGCGTCGGGGGCTCCTACAATGAGCAGTTCTTC. It codes for CASSVGGSYNEQFF. This rearrangement joins TRBV9 to TRBJ2-1; a weak D match, TRBD2 (6 bases). From germline, CDR1 is SGDLS and CDR2 YYNGEE. V was clipped by 2 bases and J by 0 bases, with 6 bases between them. The CDR3 loop spans 14 amino acids.

This clone appeared once. The chain is built from TRBV6-5 and TRBJ2-1; TRBD2 matches 13 bases. CDR3 length: 15 residues. J was trimmed by 8 bases and V by 6 bases; bases with no gene match: 7. The germline CDR1 and CDR2 sequences are MNHEY and SVGAGI. The CDR3 is CASRAGTSGKDEQFF. The CDR3 coding sequence is TGTGCCAGCAGGGCAGGGACTAGCGGGAAGGATGAGCAGTTCTTC.

The chain employs TRBV28 and TRBJ2-5; 11 positions match TRBD2. Germline trimming cut 4 bases from V and 4 bases from J; bases unmatched to any gene: 8. The CDR3 has 16 amino acids. Germline lookup yields CDR1 MDHEN and CDR2 SYDVKM. Here the CDR3 DNA reads TGTGCCAGCAGTTCTATAGCGGGAGGGCCCTCAGAGACCCAGTACTTC. Its translation is CASSSIAGGPSETQYF.

V usage is TRBV6-5 and J usage is TRBJ1-2, with D possibly matching TRBD1 (5 bases). CDR1 MNHEY and CDR2 SVGAGI come from the germline V gene. The CDR3 extends over 16 amino acids. The ends were cut back, 0 bases at V and 1 base at J, with 12 bases in the middle. CDR3 DNA sequence: TGTGCCAGCAGTTACTCGATCGACGGGGGTAACTATGGCTACACCTTC. Protein: CASSYSIDGGNYGYTF.

The chain joins TRBV9 to TRBJ2-1, with TRBD2 matching 7 bases. The CDR3 covers 14 residues. Germline V gene lookup returns CDR1 SGDLS and CDR2 YYNGEE. V was clipped by 5 bases and J by 11 bases; unmatched bases: 13. The CDR3 nucleotides read TGTGCCAGCAGGGCCTCGCCCACTAGCGACAAGCAGTTCTTC. It yields the protein CASRASPTSDKQFF.

This clone was detected only a few times. The V and J genes are TRBV2 and TRBJ2-7; TRBD2 might be the D (7 bases). Trimming pared 4 bases from V and 6 bases from J, leaving 16 bases between. The CDR3 consists of 14 residues. Germline CDR1 and CDR2: SNHLY and FYNNEI. In nucleotides, the CDR3 is TGTGCCAGCAGTGTGGCTAGCGGAGGGGGCGAGCAGTACTTC. This codes for CASSVASGGGEQYF.

This chain uses TRBV7-9 with TRBJ2-7, with 9 bases that match TRBD1. CDR3 size: 16 residues. Germline CDR1 is SEHNR and CDR2 is FQNEAQ (reference sequence). Unmatched junction bases numbered 12, after V lost 5 bases and J lost 4 bases. For the CDR3, the DNA is TGTGCCAGCAGCATTGACAGGGGGATAAGTCCTTACGAGCAGTACTTC. Protein product: CASSIDRGISPYEQYF.

The V call is TRBV5-1, the J call TRBJ1-5, with a possible D match to TRBD1 (5 bases). The germline CDR1 and CDR2 sequences are SGHRS and YFSETQ. The ends were cut back, 4 bases at V and 7 bases at J, with 18 bases in the middle. The CDR3 is 15 residues long. CDR3 in amino acids: CASSPGPADTQPQHF. In nucleotides, the CDR3 is TGCGCCAGCAGCCCCGGACCAGCGGACACACAGCCCCAGCATTTT.

CDR3 loop: CASSPLNRDPLNQPQHF. The CDR3 nucleotides are TGTGCCAGCTCACCGTTAAACCGGGACCCGCTTAATCAGCCCCAGCATTTT. This sequence joins TRBV18 and TRBJ1-5; D possibly corresponds to TRBD1 (5 bases). The V and J ends lost 3 bases and 4 bases respectively, with 19 bases between them. Germline V gives CDR1 KGHSH, CDR2 LQKENI. This CDR3 region has 17 residues.

The chain joins TRBV19 to TRBJ2-5; no firm D call. V dropped 6 bases and J dropped 5 bases, with 13 bases sitting between them. The length of the CDR3 is 13 residues. Germline CDR1 LNHDA, CDR2 SQIVND (reference sequence). CDR3 nucleotides: TGTGCCAGTAGGCTCCAACCCACGGAGACCCAGTACTTC. It translates to CASRLQPTETQYF.

The chain has TRBV9 and TRBJ2-3; TRBD2 might be the D (6 bases). The germline V gene has CDR1 SGDLS and CDR2 YYNGEE. The CDR3 loop spans 14 amino acids. Trimming left V 4 bases short and J 4 bases short, with 13 bases between. The CDR3 loop is CASSSRLVSDTQYF. DNA of the CDR3: TGTGCCAGCAGCTCAAGACTAGTCTCAGATACGCAGTATTTT.

The V gene is TRBV19, the J gene TRBJ2-2; a possible D gene is TRBD2 (5 bases). Germline loops: CDR1 LNHDA, CDR2 SQIVND (reference sequence). The CDR3 covers 12 residues. V lost 5 bases and J 4 bases, leaving 5 bases between the germline ends. The CDR3 sequence is CASSGGTGELFF. The CDR3 DNA follows: TGTGCCAGTAGTGGAGGCACCGGGGAGCTGTTTTTT.

This chain uses TRBV5-1 with TRBJ1-2; D remains ambiguous. V gave up 4 bases and J gave up 1 base, with 8 bases separating them. The CDR3 totals 13 residues. CDR1 is SGHRS and CDR2 is YFSETQ in the germline V gene. The CDR3 DNA sequence: TGCGCCAGCAGCCCCGACGGTAACTATGGCTACACCTTC. Encoded protein: CASSPDGNYGYTF.

This clone was counted a few times. J is TRBJ1-5 and V is TRBV2, with D possibly being TRBD1 (6 bases). The CDR3 covers 15 residues. Germline V gene lookup returns CDR1 SNHLY and CDR2 FYNNEI. Trimming stripped 6 bases from V and 1 base from J, with 13 bases between. Here the CDR3 reads CASRLGGQSNQPQHF. Written as DNA, the CDR3 is TGTGCCAGCAGATTGGGAGGACAGAGCAATCAGCCCCAGCATTTT.

The chain links TRBV27 to TRBJ1-1; 12 bases are shared with TRBD1. This CDR3 contains 22 residues. V dropped 5 bases and J dropped 1; count of bases not matched to a gene: 23. The germline V gene encodes CDR1 MNHEY and CDR2 SMNVEV (reference sequence). The CDR3 sequence: CASSLLGPSGTGGFGRNTEAFF. The DNA for the CDR3 is TGTGCCAGCAGTCTTCTGGGACCTTCCGGGACAGGGGGCTTCGGCCGGAACACTGAAGCTTTCTTT.

This rearrangement joins TRBV6-5 to TRBJ2-7, with 8 positions matching TRBD1. Trimming removed 1 base from V and 4 bases from J; junction bases left unmatched: 3. Germline V gene lookup returns CDR1 MNHEY and CDR2 SVGAGI. CDR3 size: 14 residues. CDR3 residues: CASSYWGQEYEQYF. CDR3 bases: TGTGCCAGCAGTTACTGGGGACAGGAATACGAGCAGTACTTC.

The chain employs TRBV19 and TRBJ2-5; the D is unclear. CDR1 is LNHDA and CDR2 is SQIVND in the germline V gene (reference sequence). The CDR3 consists of 15 residues. Trimming cost V 2 bases and J 5 bases, with 15 bases left between them. The CDR3 sequence: CASSISQRAPETQYF. The CDR3 DNA follows: TGTGCCAGTAGTATATCCCAACGGGCGCCGGAGACCCAGTACTTC.

The V and J genes are TRBV7-8 and TRBJ1-1; D not certain. The V end lost 5 bases, the J end lost 4 bases, and 17 bases lay between the germline ends. The CDR3 extends over 15 amino acids. The V gene's germline CDR1 is SGHVS and CDR2 FQNEAQ. In DNA form, the CDR3 reads TGTGCCAGCAGCCTCCGGTCGGCGTGGGTCACTGAAGCTTTCTTT. Translating gives CASSLRSAWVTEAFF.

The chain is built from TRBV30 and TRBJ1-2; the D gene is possibly TRBD1 (6 bases). The CDR3 totals 13 residues. From germline, CDR1 is GTSNPN and CDR2 SVGIG (reference sequence). V gave up 1 base and J gave up 7 bases, with 13 bases separating them. The CDR3 loop is CAWSGGALSGYTF. The CDR3, as DNA: TGTGCCTGGAGTGGGGGGGCCCTGAGTGGCTACACCTTC. The full variable domain, with the rest looked up from reference TRBV30 and TRBJ1-2, is SQTIHQWPATLVQPVGSPLSLECTVEGTSNPNLYWYRQAAGRGLQLLFYSVGIGQISSEVPQNLSASRPQDRQFILSSKKLLLSDSGFYLCAWSGGALSGYTFGSGTRLTVV.

This chain connects TRBV5-1 to TRBJ2-1, with D unresolved. This CDR3 region has 17 residues. Per germline, CDR1 SGHRS and CDR2 YFSETQ. V lost 4 bases and J lost 1, with 18 bases in between. The CDR3 region is CASSTQRWSGSYNEQFF. CDR3 sequence (DNA): TGCGCCAGCAGCACACAACGGTGGTCCGGGTCCTACAATGAGCAGTTCTTC.

In this sample, this clone turned up a few times. The chain links TRBV7-6 to TRBJ2-2; 14 bases fit TRBD2. The CDR3 covers 19 residues. Germline V CDR1 and CDR2: SGHVS, FNYEAQ. V lost 5 bases to trimming and J lost 1 base; unmatched junction nucleotides: 9. CDR3 residues: CASSPNPGTSGRNTGELFF. The CDR3 DNA is TGTGCCAGCAGCCCTAACCCGGGGACTAGCGGGAGGAACACCGGGGAGCTGTTTTTT.

V and J are TRBV2 and TRBJ2-7, with 7 bases matching TRBD2. The junction had 8 bases not matched to a gene; V was cut back by 9 bases and J by 0 bases. CDR3 size: 14 residues. CDR1 is SNHLY and CDR2 is FYNNEI in the germline V gene. CDR3: CASGGVRGSYEQYF. The CDR3 nucleotides are TGTGCCAGTGGGGGGGTGCGGGGCTCCTACGAGCAGTACTTC.

The rearrangement joins TRBV6-6 to TRBJ1-2; D possibly corresponds to TRBD1 (6 bases). Germline V gene data show CDR1 as MNHNY and CDR2 as SVGAGI (reference sequence). This CDR3 contains 12 residues. Trimming shortened V by 7 bases and J by 1 base, and 7 bases separated the two germline ends. CDR3: CASKGGNYGYTF. CDR3 in DNA: TGTGCCAGCAAGGGGGGTAACTATGGCTACACCTTC.

The rearrangement joins TRBV27 to TRBJ2-5, with no clear D. TRBJ2-7 matches the DNA end more closely, so the J call is doubtful. The CDR3 runs to 12 residues. Germline values: CDR1 MNHEY, CDR2 SMNVEV (reference sequence). The CDR3 DNA sequence: TGTGCCAGCAGTTCCCTCTCCTACGAGCAGTACTTC. Residues: CASSSLSYEQYF.

This clone was recorded a few times. The rearrangement links TRBV2 to TRBJ2-7; the D gene could be TRBD1 or TRBD2 (5 bases each). The CDR3 spans 14 residues. Germline CDR1 is SNHLY and CDR2 is FYNNEI. Trimming pared 6 bases from V and 3 bases from J, leaving 15 bases between. Here the CDR3 DNA reads TGTGCCAGCAGAGGTGGACTTCAGGGCTACGAGCAGTACTTC. Its translation: CASRGGLQGYEQYF.

This chain joins TRBV6-6 and TRBJ1-2; D might be TRBD1 (6 bases). Germline CDR1 and CDR2: MNHNY and SVGAGI (reference sequence). This CDR3 spans 13 amino acids. V was clipped by 5 bases and J by 4 bases, with 11 bases between them. For the CDR3, the DNA is TGTGCCAGCAGTGCAGACAGGATCTATGGCTACACCTTC. Translation: CASSADRIYGYTF.

In DNA, the CDR3 is TGTGCCAGCAGACAGGGCAATCAGCCCCAGCATTTT. Its translation is CASRQGNQPQHF. The rearrangement uses TRBV27 and TRBJ1-5, with D perhaps TRBD1 (5 bases). V lost 6 bases and J lost 2, with 5 bases in between. Germline CDR1 and CDR2: MNHEY and SMNVEV (reference sequence). The CDR3 has 12 amino acids.

The chain carries TRBV11-3 and TRBJ1-3; D is unresolved. CDR1 and CDR2 (germline): SGHNT, YENEEA. Trimming took off 1 base at V and 0 bases at J, with 7 bases between the two ends. This CDR3 region has 15 residues. The DNA of the CDR3 is TGTGCCAGCAGCTTAGGGGGAAGCTCTGGAAACACCATATATTTT. This translates into CASSLGGSSGNTIYF.

The chain couples TRBV5-4 to TRBJ2-3; 10 bases fit TRBD2. This CDR3 region has 16 residues. The ends lost 3 bases at V and 1 base at J; junction bases unmatched: 5. Germline CDR1 and CDR2: SGHNT and YYREEE (reference sequence). CDR3 in amino acids: CASSWTSGGGTDTQYF. In nucleotides, the CDR3 is TGTGCCAGCAGCTGGACTAGCGGAGGGGGCACAGATACGCAGTATTTT. Drawing the rest from reference TRBV5-4 and TRBJ2-3, the complete variable domain is ETGVTQSPTHLIKTRGQQVTLRCSSQSGHNTVSWYQQALGQGPQFIFQYYREEENGRGNFPPRFSGLQFPNYSSELNVNALELDDSALYLCASSWTSGGGTDTQYFGPGTRLTVL.